This TCR beta chain appears in the sequencing data of a study of shared clonotypes between healthy human individuals. Profiled with immunoSEQ multiplex PCR; TCRdb holds only in-frame clones, not every one. Here the sample spans 950,000 to 1,100,000 clones, about 74% being singletons. As to this clone: Its antigen is still unknown.

V was pared by 1 base and J by 11 bases, with 9 bases between. This CDR3 is built from 12 residues. The germline CDR1 and CDR2 sequences are SGHVS and FQNEAQ. Overall study findings and caveats: At large depth, rarefaction still showed sorted-subset sequencing to be incomplete.

V gene TRBV7-8 combines with J gene TRBJ1-5; D not resolved. The sequenced material came from memory CD4+ T cells sorted from blood. Subset reported: CD45RA-negative fraction. The origin of this receptor is a man in his late teens or twenties in good health. The CDR3 DNA is TGTGCCAGCAGCTTAGTCGCGGGTACCCAGCATTTT. Translating gives CASSLVAGTQHF.